This T cell receptor (beta chain) stems from a study of blood T cell repertoires in COVID-19. Across the whole study: Sites in the United States, Italy and Spain provided acute and convalescent COVID-19 samples.

Libraries were prepared by immunoSEQ multiplex PCR; TCRdb keeps only in-frame clonotypes and omits some of them. The sample contains hundreds of thousands of clones, approximately 85% of which appear only once. The germline V and J ends were trimmed by 6 bases and 0 bases, with 17 bases remaining between them. Per the germline V gene, CDR1 is SNHLY and CDR2 is FYNNEI. CDR3 length: 16 residues. Participants spanned ages about 18 to 95 years and resided in 20 to 30 US areas. This sequence joins TRBV2 and TRBJ1-1; tentatively, D is TRBD1 (6 bases). This clonotype was obtained from a woman aged 45-65 years with acute COVID-19. The sample consisted of PBMCs or T cells enriched from blood (not recorded which). The CDR3 protein is CASRVLGGGMNTEAFF. CDR3 DNA: TGTGCCAGCAGGGTTTTAGGGGGGGGAATGAACACTGAAGCTTTCTTT.